Listed below are T cell receptor beta chains from one sample, sequenced in a study of blood T cells in healthy people across ages. TCRdb ran MiXCR on the 5' RACE reads and lists one entry per CDR3 protein. Of 1.2 million to 1.5 million distinct CDR3 sequences in the sample, roughly 64% were seen once. Material for sequencing was blood. Receptor source: a young man in good health. CDR3s include the opening cysteine and the closing phenylalanine or tryptophan. The D gene is left open where the match is weak. Size is stated for part of the rows, as once, few or many counts, or as a class when the clone is expanded.

>.|TRBJ2-7|.|TRBV10-1
TGCGCCAGCAGTCAAGGAAGCGGACTCTCCTACGAGCAGTACTTC
CASSQGSGLSYEQYF
>TRBD1|TRBJ1-2|.|TRBV11-2
TGTGCCAGCAGCTACATACAGGGGGCGCGGATCTATGGCTACACCTTC
CASSYIQGARIYGYTF
>.|TRBJ2-6|few|TRBV7-8
TGTGCCAGCGGTCTCAGCTCTGGGGCCAACGTCCTGACTTTC
CASGLSSGANVLTF
>.|TRBJ1-1|.|TRBV5-1
TGCGCCAGCAGCTTCGACCACGAGAGGTCTGAAGCTTTCTTT
CASSFDHERSEAFF
>.|TRBJ1-5|few|TRBV15
TGTGCCACCAGCGCCTCCAGGCAACAAAATCAGCCCCAGCATTTT
CATSASRQQNQPQHF
>.|TRBJ2-5|.|TRBV7-6
TGTGCCAGCAGCTTAGGCCCGGACAGTGCCGCTATCCAAGAGACCCAGTACTTC
CASSLGPDSAAIQETQYF
>.|TRBJ1-1|.|TRBV7-6
TGTGCCAGCAGCTTAGCGATAGGGAGGAACACTGAAGCTTTCTTT
CASSLAIGRNTEAFF
>TRBD1|TRBJ2-1|few|TRBV4-1
TGCGCCAGCAGCCATCGGACAGGGCTAGATGAGCAGTTCTTT
CASSHRTGLDEQFF
>.|TRBJ1-1|.|TRBV3-1
TGTGCCAGCAGCCAAGAGGGAGACCTGAACACTGAAGCTTTCTTT
CASSQEGDLNTEAFF
>.|TRBJ2-5|.|TRBV4-3
TGCGCCAGCAGCCAAGAGAGTTTAGAACGAGAGACCCAGTACTTC
CASSQESLERETQYF
>.|TRBJ2-3|.|TRBV6-5
TGTGCCAGCAGGGAATCCCGCGGGTTCACAGATACGCAGTATTTT
CASRESRGFTDTQYF
>TRBD1|TRBJ2-3|.|TRBV4-2
TGTGCCAGCAGCCAAGATTTGGGCAGGGGGCTTTCTGGTAGCACAGATACGCAGTATTTT
CASSQDLGRGLSGSTDTQYF
>.|TRBJ1-6|.|TRBV27
TGTGCCAGCAGCCCGCCCCAGGGAACCTCCTATAATTCACCCCTCCACTTT
CASSPPQGTSYNSPLHF
>.|TRBJ2-1|.|TRBV6-4
TGTGCCAGCAGTGACTTGAGCGAGGAGCAGTTCTTC
CASSDLSEEQFF
>.|TRBJ1-4|.|TRBV29-1
TGCAGCGTTGACCCGTTAGGGAGTTCTACCGAAAAACTGTTTTTT
CSVDPLGSSTEKLFF
>.|TRBJ2-1|.|TRBV2
TGTGCCAGCAGTAAGGATGGGCCCTCCTACAATGAGCAGTTCTTC
CASSKDGPSYNEQFF
>TRBD2|TRBJ2-1|few|TRBV11-2
TGTGCCAGCAGCTTAGTTCGGACTAGCGGGGGGGCTTCGTTCTTC
CASSLVRTSGGASFF
>.|TRBJ1-1|.|TRBV2
TGTGCCACCCGGGACCCTACGATGAACACTGAAGCTTTCTTT
CATRDPTMNTEAFF
>.|TRBJ1-6|few|TRBV28
TGTGCCAGCAGCCCGGGACTGGCCGCGAGGACACCCCTCCACTTT
CASSPGLAARTPLHF
>.|TRBJ1-6|.|TRBV7-9
TGTGCCAGCAGCGCACAGAGTTCCTATAATTCACCCCTCCACTTT
CASSAQSSYNSPLHF
>.|TRBJ2-1|.|TRBV7-2
TGTGCCAGCAGCTCCCGCGGCGGCGCACAGCAATTGTTGTACGATGAGCAGTTCTTC
CASSSRGGAQQLLYDEQFF